This passage covers 19 T cell receptor beta chains from one sample sequenced in a study of blood T cell repertoires in COVID-19. Only in-frame clones appear in the TCRdb table, and some are missing; sequencing was by immunoSEQ multiplex PCR. In the table there are 200,000 to 300,000 clones, 86% of which are singletons. The sequencing input was PBMCs or T cells enriched from blood (not recorded which). The receptors originated from a woman younger than 35 who had recovered from COVID-19.

This chain connects TRBV7-9 to TRBJ1-2; perhaps TRBD1 as D (5 bases). V was trimmed by 6 bases and J by 6 bases, leaving 20 bases between them. The CDR3 is 15 residues long. Germline V gives CDR1 SEHNR, CDR2 FQNEAQ (reference sequence). The CDR3 DNA is TGTGCCAGCAGGGCTACGACGGGTTGGACAAATGGCTACACCTTC. The encoded protein is CASRATTGWTNGYTF.

The CDR3 spells CASSAGLALTDTQYF. The DNA of the CDR3 is TGTGCCAGCAGCGCAGGACTAGCTTTAACAGATACGCAGTATTTT. V is TRBV9 and J is TRBJ2-3, with TRBD2 matching 8 bases. The V gene's germline CDR1 is SGDLS and CDR2 YYNGEE. This CDR3 region has 15 residues. J lost 3 bases, V lost 3 bases, and 6 bases had no gene match.

The chain has TRBV6-1 and TRBJ1-4; tentative D call: TRBD1 (6 bases). V lost 2 bases, J lost 7 bases, and 20 bases lay in between. Per the germline V gene, CDR1 is MNHNS and CDR2 is SASEGT. The CDR3 has 17 residues. The CDR3, as DNA: TGTGCCAGCAGTGAAAACCTGCGTCGGGGGGCAGGTGAAAAACTGTTTTTT. Translation: CASSENLRRGAGEKLFF.

The chain employs TRBV5-1 and TRBJ2-5; 8 nucleotides align to TRBD2. Trimming took 6 bases from V and 2 from J; bases not matched to a gene: 12. The CDR3 extends over 16 amino acids. In germline, CDR1 is SGHRS, CDR2 YFSETQ. The CDR3 spells CASTFQVAGIQETQYF. Written as DNA, the CDR3 is TGCGCCAGCACTTTCCAGGTAGCGGGGATTCAAGAGACCCAGTACTTC.

This chain connects TRBV28 to TRBJ2-7; D gene unclear. This CDR3 has 13 amino acids. Trimming took 6 bases from V and 2 from J, leaving 11 bases between them. CDR1 MDHEN and CDR2 SYDVKM come from the germline V gene. The DNA for the CDR3 is TGTGCCAGCAGCCCAAGTGGCACCTACGAGCAGTACTTC. Encoded protein: CASSPSGTYEQYF.

The chain is built from TRBV3-1 (or the pseudogene TRBV3-2) and TRBJ2-2; 11 nucleotides agree with TRBD2. The CDR3 spans 16 residues. V lost 4 bases to trimming and J lost 6 bases; unmatched junction nucleotides: 7. The V gene's germline CDR1 is LGHDT and CDR2 YNNKEL (reference sequence). The CDR3 sequence is CASSPGLAGVAGELFF. The CDR3, as DNA: TGTGCCAGCAGCCCCGGACTAGCGGGTGTGGCCGGGGAGCTGTTTTTT.

The CDR3 loop reads CASTPREYTFNEQFF. CDR3 coding DNA: TGTGCCAGCACCCCGAGGGAGTATACGTTCAATGAGCAGTTCTTC. This sequence joins TRBV27 and TRBJ2-1; possibly TRBD2 for D (5 bases). Germline V gene sequence: CDR1 MNHEY, CDR2 SMNVEV (reference sequence). The CDR3 has 15 amino acids. Trimming left V 7 bases short and J 6 bases short, with 19 bases between.

A few counts support this clone. V and J are TRBV6-1 and TRBJ1-5; 7 positions agree with TRBD1. Germline lookup yields CDR1 MNHNS and CDR2 SASEGT. This CDR3 has 15 amino acids. Trimming at V came to 2 bases and at J to 6 bases, leaving 7 bases not matched to a gene. CDR3 in amino acids: CASSEPAGGGQPQHF. The CDR3 DNA follows: TGTGCCAGCAGTGAACCGGCAGGGGGAGGTCAGCCCCAGCATTTT.

The chain joins TRBV7-2 to TRBJ1-6, with D tentatively TRBD1 (6 bases). The CDR3 totals 15 residues. In germline, CDR1 is SGHTA, CDR2 FQGNSA. V lost 3 bases to trimming and J lost 9 bases, with 15 bases between them. The CDR3 nucleotides read TGTGCCAGCAGCTTCTCCGGGACATACGGTTCACCCCTCCACTTT. Protein product: CASSFSGTYGSPLHF.

This chain joins TRBV11-2 and TRBJ2-1; D ambiguous. The CDR3 consists of 15 residues. Trimming took 0 bases from V and 0 from J, leaving 6 bases between them. Per the germline V gene, CDR1 is SGHAT and CDR2 is FQNNGV. CDR3 region: CASSLDPSSYNEQFF. DNA of the CDR3: TGTGCCAGCAGCTTAGATCCATCCTCCTACAATGAGCAGTTCTTC. Full variable domain (missing parts from reference TRBV11-2 and TRBJ2-1): EAGVAQSPRYKIIEKRQSVAFWCNPISGHATLYWYQQILGQGPKLLIQFQNNGVVDDSQLPKDRFSAERLKGVDSTLKIQPAKLEDSAVYLCASSLDPSSYNEQFFGPGTRLTVL.

V usage is TRBV18 and J usage is TRBJ2-7, with 9 positions matching TRBD2. Germline values: CDR1 KGHSH, CDR2 LQKENI. CDR3 length: 14 residues. J lost 2 bases, V lost 5 bases, and 4 bases had no gene match. The CDR3 nucleotides read TGTGCCAGCTCAAGGCCTAGCGGGACCTACGAGCAGTACTTC. Protein sequence: CASSRPSGTYEQYF.

The V call is TRBV27, the J call TRBJ2-1, with D tentatively TRBD2 (5 bases). CDR1 MNHEY and CDR2 SMNVEV come from the germline V gene (reference sequence). V was pared by 0 bases and J by 6 bases, with 15 bases between. This CDR3 comprises 16 residues. The CDR3 nucleotides are TGTGCCAGCAGTTTATCCTGGCGGGTAGGCAGCAATGAGCAGTTCTTC. It specifies CASSLSWRVGSNEQFF.

This clone showed up just a few times. The genes are TRBV7-9 and TRBJ2-3; 7 bases agree with TRBD2. The germline V gene encodes CDR1 SEHNR and CDR2 FQNEAQ (reference sequence). CDR3 size: 15 residues. Trimming at V came to 5 bases and at J to 0 bases, leaving 5 bases not matched to a gene. The CDR3 region has the DNA TGTGCCAGCAGCCCCGGGACTACTAGCACAGATACGCAGTATTTT. This encodes CASSPGTTSTDTQYF.

The gene calls are TRBV24-1 and TRBJ2-3; D may be TRBD2 (6 bases). The germline CDR1 and CDR2 sequences are KGHDR and SFDVKD. With 3 bases removed from V and 0 bases from J, the gap between germline ends came to 12 bases. The CDR3 runs to 16 residues. The CDR3 spells CATSDTRDWSTDTQYF. CDR3 DNA sequence: TGTGCCACCAGTGATACCCGGGACTGGAGCACAGATACGCAGTATTTT.

The rearrangement joins TRBV9 to TRBJ1-6; D may be TRBD1 (6 bases). Deletions cut 0 bases from V and 9 bases from J, with 16 bases between. The CDR3 has 16 amino acids. Germline V gene data show CDR1 as SGDLS and CDR2 as YYNGEE. The CDR3 coding sequence is TGTGCCAGCAGCGTAGGAGGGGGGGCAGGGACTTCACCCCTCCACTTT. Translating gives CASSVGGGAGTSPLHF. Supplemented by reference TRBV9 and TRBJ1-6, the full variable domain reads DSGVTQTPKHLITATGQRVTLRCSPRSGDLSVYWYQQSLDQGLQFLIQYYNGEERAKGNILERFSAQQFPDLHSELNLSSLELGDSALYFCASSVGGGAGTSPLHFGNGTRLTVT.

CDR3 sequence reads: CASSLTGYTDTQYF. The CDR3 coding sequence is TGTGCCAGCAGCCTGACAGGATACACAGATACGCAGTATTTT. This rearrangement joins TRBV27 to TRBJ2-3; perhaps TRBD1 as D (6 bases). There are 14 residues in the CDR3. The V end was cut by 6 bases, the J end by 2 bases, with 12 bases between. From germline, CDR1 is MNHEY and CDR2 SMNVEV (reference sequence).

V usage is TRBV19 and J usage is TRBJ2-2, with 7 bases lining up with TRBD1. V lost 3 bases, J lost 3 bases, and 13 bases stayed unmatched. From germline, CDR1 is LNHDA and CDR2 SQIVND (reference sequence). This CDR3 spans 18 amino acids. CDR3 coding DNA: TGTGCCAGTAGTATTCGTAAGGGGGCAAGGTGGGACACCGGGGAGCTGTTTTTT. It translates to CASSIRKGARWDTGELFF.

The V call is TRBV5-4, the J call TRBJ2-2, with D possibly matching TRBD1 (6 bases). The CDR3 covers 15 residues. V lost 4 bases and J lost 0, with 10 bases in between. Germline CDR1 is SGHNT and CDR2 is YYREEE (reference sequence). CDR3 nucleotide sequence: TGTGCCAGCAGCGCCAGACAGGCGAACACCGGGGAGCTGTTTTTT. It specifies CASSARQANTGELFF.

This chain connects TRBV7-3 to TRBJ2-3; 12 nucleotides agree with TRBD2. This CDR3 region has 17 residues. V shed 0 bases, J shed 4 bases, and the junction held 5 bases outside the gene matches. The germline gives CDR1 SGHTA, CDR2 FQGTGA. The CDR3 is CASSLTTSGRWADTQYF. DNA of the CDR3: TGTGCCAGCAGCTTAACGACTAGCGGGAGATGGGCAGATACGCAGTATTTT.